The 11 T cell receptor beta chains below all came from one sample that was sequenced in a study of prognosis after radiotherapy for stage I lung cancer. Two-round multiplex PCR on genomic DNA was the method by which TCR beta CDR3 was amplified. Primers specific to each TRBV and TRBJ gene drove first-round PCR. From the multiplex PCR reads, TCRdb called clonotypes with MiXCR, one entry per CDR3 protein. Among about 15,000 distinct CDR3 sequences, 17% were seen once, and the ten largest hold less than 50%. Sequencing was performed on PBMCs, taken before or after stereotactic body radiation therapy (not recorded which). The receptor set was obtained from a donor at least 50 years old with non-small cell lung cancer.

This clonotype has a count of ten or more. The genes are TRBV6-2 or TRBV6-3 and TRBJ2-3, with D uncertain. Trimming stripped 4 bases from V and 4 bases from J, with 6 bases between. The CDR3 runs to 12 residues. CDR1 is MNHEY and CDR2 is SVGEGT in the germline V gene. CDR3 in DNA: TGTGCCAGCAGTTCCCCACCAGATACGCAGTATTTT. As protein: CASSSPPDTQYF.

This clonotype was seen many times. The gene calls are TRBV12-3 or TRBV12-4 and TRBJ2-3; D is possibly TRBD1 (5 bases). Between the trimmed V and J ends, which lost 2 bases and 5 bases, there was a span of 11 bases. This CDR3 spans 14 amino acids. The CDR3 protein is CASSLQGEVDTQYF. CDR3 in DNA: TGTGCCAGCAGTTTACAGGGTGAGGTAGATACGCAGTATTTT.

This clonotype showed up many times. This chain connects TRBV7-2 to TRBJ2-7, with TRBD1 identical over 7 bases. The CDR3 has 15 residues. Per the germline V gene, CDR1 is SGHTA and CDR2 is FQGNSA. V lost 5 bases, J lost 0 bases, and 7 bases stayed unmatched. Written as DNA, the CDR3 is TGTGCCAGCAGCCGACAGGGACCCCTCTCCTACGAGCAGTACTTC. Translated, it gives CASSRQGPLSYEQYF.

This clonotype was counted many times. V and J are TRBV10-3 and TRBJ2-3; no definite D call. CDR3 length: 15 residues. V dropped 7 bases and J dropped 0 bases, with 14 bases sitting between them. Germline V CDR1 and CDR2: ENHRY, SYGVKD. The CDR3 sequence: CAITLDAASTDTQYF. The CDR3 DNA is TGTGCCATCACCCTGGACGCCGCTAGCACAGATACGCAGTATTTT.

This clonotype was picked up many times. This chain joins TRBV15 and TRBJ2-1; D perhaps matches TRBD2 (6 bases). CDR1 and CDR2 (germline): LNHNV, YYDKDF (reference sequence). The V and J ends lost 2 bases and 4 bases respectively, with 9 bases between them. This CDR3 region has 14 residues. CDR3 loop: CATSRLASYNEQFF. The CDR3 DNA reads TGTGCCACCAGCAGACTAGCGTCGTACAATGAGCAGTTCTTC.

This clonotype was seen repeatedly, ten times or more. The rearrangement joins TRBV4-1 to TRBJ2-1; 13 bases line up with TRBD2. CDR1 is MGHRA and CDR2 is YSYEKL in the germline V gene. Trimming took 3 bases from V and 8 from J; bases not matched to a gene: 7. This CDR3 spans 16 amino acids. The CDR3 region has the DNA TGCGCCAGCAGCCATCCTACTAGCGGGGGGGCCCATGAGCAGTTCTTC. Its protein product is CASSHPTSGGAHEQFF.

This clonotype came up many times. The junction departs from germline at one end; a sequencing error may be responsible. The chain recombines TRBV28 with TRBJ2-7; the D gene could be TRBD1 or TRBD2 (6 bases each). This CDR3 has 16 residues. Germline loops: CDR1 MDHEN, CDR2 SYDVKM. CDR3 residues: CAGRPRTGRSSYEQYF. The CDR3 bases are TGTGCCGGCAGACCCAGAACAGGGAGGAGCTCCTACGAGCAGTACTTC.

This clonotype was detected many times. This rearrangement joins TRBV12-3 or TRBV12-4 to TRBJ2-3; a possible D gene is TRBD2 (5 bases). V lost 3 bases to trimming and J lost 3 bases, with 16 bases between them. The CDR3 runs 16 residues. In nucleotides, the CDR3 is TGTGCCAGCAGTTTGACCTCCGGGATCCGGACAGATACGCAGTATTTT. Its translation is CASSLTSGIRTDTQYF.

The rearrangement links TRBV11-2 to TRBJ2-7, with D possibly being TRBD1 (6 bases). Trimming shortened V by 3 bases and J by 6 bases, and 12 bases separated the two germline ends. The CDR3 loop spans 13 amino acids. Germline V lookup: CDR1 SGHAT, CDR2 FQNNGV. The CDR3 spells CASSLNRESEQYF. The CDR3 DNA sequence: TGTGCCAGCAGCTTGAACAGGGAATCCGAGCAGTACTTC.

The table lists this clonotype with many counts. The chain joins TRBV19 to TRBJ2-7; possibly TRBD1 for D (6 bases). The V gene lost 2 bases and the J gene lost 2 bases, with 13 bases spanning the gap. Germline V gene lookup returns CDR1 LNHDA and CDR2 SQIVND (reference sequence). This CDR3 comprises 15 residues. In DNA, the CDR3 is TGTGCCAGTAGTATAATTGCAGGGGACCCCTACGAGCAGTACTTC. Protein product: CASSIIAGDPYEQYF.

This clonotype was seen ten or more times. The rearrangement joins TRBV12-3 or TRBV12-4 to TRBJ2-5; 10 bases match TRBD2. Trimming took 6 bases from V and 5 from J; bases not matched to a gene: 3. This CDR3 is 13 amino acids long. The CDR3 spells CASRSGRVETQYF. The CDR3 DNA reads TGTGCCAGCAGAAGCGGGAGGGTTGAGACCCAGTACTTC.